One and the same sample provided the 10 T cell receptor beta chains below, sequenced in a study of cytomegalovirus exposure and HLA in healthy donors. With 60 Vbeta and 13 Jbeta primers, the PCR was carried out. The assay was immunoSEQ multiplex PCR, and TCRdb's table has in-frame clones only and misses some. The sample lists roughly 60,000 clones; 70% to 80% were seen once. Sequenced material: PBMCs. These receptors all come from a woman in her forties in good health and CMV-seropositive.

V gene TRBV5-1 combines with J gene TRBJ2-3; TRBD1 aligns across 10 bases. The germline V gene has CDR1 SGHRS and CDR2 YFSETQ. Trimming at V came to 5 bases and at J to 3 bases, leaving 12 bases not matched to a gene. This CDR3 comprises 17 residues. This CDR3 is CASSQTGTGAGTDTQYF. CDR3 nucleotide sequence: TGCGCCAGCAGTCAAACCGGGACAGGGGCGGGTACAGATACGCAGTATTTT.

The chain carries TRBV7-2 and TRBJ2-7; TRBD1 might be the D (6 bases). CDR1 is SGHTA, CDR2 FQGNSA, per germline. Trimming removed 3 bases at V and 1 base at J, with 19 bases between. The CDR3 has 17 amino acids. This chain's CDR3 is CASSFVNRLGQSYEQYF. CDR3 nucleotide sequence: TGTGCCAGCAGCTTCGTAAATAGACTCGGACAGTCCTACGAGCAGTACTTC.

This clone occurred once. The gene calls are TRBV15 and TRBJ1-2; D is unresolved. Germline values: CDR1 LNHNV, CDR2 YYDKDF (reference sequence). The CDR3 spans 13 residues. V was cut by 5 bases and J by 3 bases, with 10 bases left in between. The CDR3 spells CATSPGRDYGYTF. In DNA, the CDR3 is TGTGCCACCAGCCCGGGGAGGGACTATGGCTACACCTTC.

The V and J genes are TRBV28 and TRBJ1-3, with a weak D call TRBD1 (5 bases). Trimming took off 5 bases at V and 9 bases at J, with 17 bases between the two ends. Germline CDR1 and CDR2: MDHEN and SYDVKM. The CDR3 extends over 14 amino acids. The CDR3 DNA sequence: TGTGCCAGCAGTCCCTGGGGAGGGGAACTCACCATATATTTT. This sequence encodes CASSPWGGELTIYF.

This clone turned up a few times. V gene TRBV7-9 combines with J gene TRBJ1-5, with D possibly TRBD1 on 6 matching bases. Trimming took 4 bases from V and 4 from J, leaving 14 bases between them. The CDR3 runs to 15 residues. Germline assignment: CDR1 SEHNR and CDR2 FQNEAQ (reference sequence). The CDR3 DNA reads as TGTGCCAGCAGCTCCGATCGACAGGAGAATCAGCCCCAGCATTTT. It specifies CASSSDRQENQPQHF.

The V call is TRBV30, the J call TRBJ1-2; D gene uncertain. Germline-derived CDR1 and CDR2 are GTSNPN and SVGIG (reference sequence). The CDR3 is 12 amino acids. With 3 bases removed from V and 4 bases from J, the gap between germline ends came to 9 bases. For the CDR3, the DNA is TGTGCCTGGAGCCGAGGGAGCTATGGCTACACCTTC. It is translated as CAWSRGSYGYTF.

V usage is TRBV5-1 and J usage is TRBJ1-2; 8 nucleotides align to TRBD1. V shed 4 bases and J 8 bases; nucleotides not matched to a gene: 16. The germline V gene has CDR1 SGHRS and CDR2 YFSETQ. This CDR3 spans 16 amino acids. CDR3 residues: CASSPWLGTGLRGYTF. The CDR3 nucleotides read TGCGCCAGCAGCCCCTGGTTAGGGACAGGTCTAAGAGGCTACACCTTC.

The rearrangement links TRBV4-3 to TRBJ2-3, with 7 nucleotides matching TRBD2. The V and J ends lost 1 base and 4 bases, in that order; junction bases with no gene match: 11. Germline CDR1 is LGHNA and CDR2 is YSLEER. This CDR3 region has 17 residues. This CDR3 is CASSQAPPGGGSDTQYF. CDR3 nucleotide sequence: TGCGCCAGCAGCCAAGCCCCCCCGGGGGGTGGGTCAGATACGCAGTATTTT.

The rearrangement links TRBV19 to TRBJ2-4; TRBD1 matches at 9 bases. Germline V CDR1 and CDR2: LNHDA, SQIVND (reference sequence). The CDR3 consists of 14 residues. V lost 6 bases to trimming and J lost 5 bases; unmatched junction nucleotides: 5. CDR3 nucleotide sequence: TGTGCCAGTAGGGGAAGACAGGGGGAAAACATTCAGTACTTC. Its translation is CASRGRQGENIQYF.

The chain employs TRBV6-1 and TRBJ1-6; TRBD1 aligns across 9 bases. Germline V gene sequence: CDR1 MNHNS, CDR2 SASEGT. V was clipped by 5 bases and J by 9 bases; unmatched bases: 5. There are 14 residues in the CDR3. CDR3 in amino acids: CASSPGTGSSPLHF. DNA for the CDR3: TGTGCCAGCAGTCCCGGGACAGGGAGTTCACCCCTCCACTTT.